One sample yielded the 20 T cell receptor beta chains listed below, sequenced in a study of blood T cells in healthy people across ages. Using a J-beta primer mix together with a sample-barcoded 5' primer, a second PCR was run for roughly 6 to 12 cycles. One entry per CDR3 protein results from TCRdb running MiXCR on the 5' RACE reads. The sample records more than 650,000 distinct CDR3 sequences, about 20% being singletons. The source material was blood. The receptors come from a man between 65 and 85 years old in good health.

V gene TRBV7-3 combines with J gene TRBJ1-5; D unresolved. Germline V lookup: CDR1 SGHTA, CDR2 FQGTGA. Trimming took 7 bases from V and 4 from J, leaving 14 bases between them. This CDR3 spans 14 amino acids. The CDR3 DNA reads as TGTGCCAGCATCAACGGGCGAGAAAATCAGCCCCAGCATTTT. This translates into CASINGRENQPQHF.

The chain uses TRBV5-5 and TRBJ2-5; 11 nucleotides line up with TRBD1. Germline CDR1 and CDR2: SGHKS and YYEKEE (reference sequence). Losses at the gene ends were 3 bases for V and 0 bases for J; bases not matched to a gene: 4. This CDR3 region has 16 residues. DNA of the CDR3: TGTGCCAGCAGCTACCGGGACAGGGGGGACCAAGAGACCCAGTACTTC. Translated, it gives CASSYRDRGDQETQYF.

This clonotype occurred a few times. The chain uses TRBV6-2 or TRBV6-3 and TRBJ2-4, with unresolved D. V was shortened by 6 bases and J by 0 bases, with 12 bases between the two germline ends. The V gene's germline CDR1 is MNHEY and CDR2 SVGEGT. The CDR3 is 15 residues long. The CDR3 region is CASRPTVLAKNIQYF. For the CDR3, the DNA is TGTGCCAGCAGACCTACTGTCCTAGCCAAAAACATTCAGTACTTC.

This clonotype was detected a few times. The chain employs TRBV12-3 or TRBV12-4 and TRBJ2-5; TRBD1 matches at 7 bases. The DNA end is more similar to TRBJ2-1, so the J call may be wrong. The length of the CDR3 is 16 residues. The CDR3 region is CASSFNSGTVSREQFF. As DNA, the CDR3 is TGTGCCAGCAGTTTTAATTCCGGGACAGTTTCTCGTGAGCAGTTCTTC.

About this clonotype itself: A much larger clone lies one base from this, so it may be a read error. The CDR3 carries no conserved terminal phenylalanine or tryptophan, so it likely arises from a read error. The chain links TRBV28 to TRBJ2-7; D gene unclear. V dropped 6 bases and J dropped 3 bases, with 15 bases sitting between them. The CDR3 loop spans 14 amino acids. From germline, CDR1 is MDHEN and CDR2 SYDVKM. CDR3 nucleotides: TGTGCCAGCAGAAAAACCGAGATACGCTACGAGCAGTACCTC. As protein: CASRKTEIRYEQYL.

The chain combines TRBV20-1 with TRBJ2-1; 7 nucleotides agree with TRBD1. J gave up 5 bases and V 5 bases, and 12 bases lay outside the gene matches. The germline gives CDR1 DFQATT, CDR2 SNEGSKA (reference sequence). The length of the CDR3 is 15 residues. CDR3 coding DNA: TGCAGTGCTGTCAGGACAGGCCAATCTAACAATGAGCAGTTCTTC. Its translation: CSAVRTGQSNNEQFF.

In regard to this clonotype: Without the conserved terminal phenylalanine or tryptophan, this CDR3 likely stems from a read error. This chain joins TRBV12-3 or TRBV12-4 and TRBJ2-1; 8 bases agree with TRBD2. The length of the CDR3 is 13 residues. Unmatched junction bases numbered 6, after V lost 7 bases and J lost 7 bases. CDR3 coding DNA: TGTGCCAGCATCTTAGCGGGAAAGAATGAGCAGTTCCTC. It translates to CASILAGKNEQFL.

V is TRBV12-3 or TRBV12-4 and J is TRBJ1-2; D perhaps matches TRBD1 (5 bases). V shed 8 bases and J shed 4 bases, with 17 bases lying between them. The CDR3 loop spans 14 amino acids. The CDR3 loop is CASCVYGDSYGYTF. Written as DNA, the CDR3 is TGTGCCAGCTGCGTATACGGAGACAGCTATGGCTACACCTTC.

This chain uses TRBV10-3 with TRBJ1-2; 7 bases are a match to TRBD1. The CDR3 runs 13 residues. Germline V gives CDR1 ENHRY, CDR2 SYGVKD. The trim removed 2 bases at V and 3 bases at J, leaving 0 bases unmatched. The CDR3 region has the DNA TGTGCCATCAGTGAGGGACAGGACTATGGCTACACCTTC. Residues: CAISEGQDYGYTF.

This clonotype was counted a few times. The rearrangement uses TRBV6-5 and TRBJ2-2, with 10 bases fitting TRBD2. CDR3 length equals 18 residues. Germline assignment: CDR1 MNHEY and CDR2 SVGAGI. J gave up 1 base and V 2 bases, and 7 bases lay outside the gene matches. The CDR3 loop reads CASSYPPPSGGNTGELFF. In nucleotides, the CDR3 is TGTGCCAGCAGTTACCCCCCCCCTAGCGGGGGGAACACCGGGGAGCTGTTTTTT.

This clonotype was counted a few times. V and J are TRBV20-1 and TRBJ1-1, with TRBD1 matching over 9 bases. V lost 0 bases and J lost 1; bases outside the gene matches: 6. This CDR3 comprises 16 residues. CDR1 DFQATT and CDR2 SNEGSKA come from the germline V gene (reference sequence). The CDR3 DNA follows: TGCAGTGCTAGAGATCGGAGGGACAGGGCGAACACTGAAGCTTTCTTT. This codes for CSARDRRDRANTEAFF.

This chain links TRBV6-5 with TRBJ2-7; D may match TRBD1 or TRBD2 (5 bases each). With 5 bases removed from V and 3 bases from J, the gap between germline ends came to 11 bases. Germline values: CDR1 MNHEY, CDR2 SVGAGI. The CDR3 loop spans 13 amino acids. CDR3 amino acids: CASSRGANYEQYV. The DNA for the CDR3 is TGTGCCAGCAGTCGGGGCGCCAACTACGAGCAGTACGTC.

This chain joins TRBV7-9 and TRBJ1-1; TRBD1 aligns across 11 bases. The V gene end was trimmed by 1 base and the J gene end by 6 bases; junction bases not matched to a gene: 7. Germline V gene data show CDR1 as SEHNR and CDR2 as FQNEAQ (reference sequence). The CDR3 extends over 16 amino acids. CDR3 DNA: TGTGCCAGCAGCTTAGATCCGGGACAGGGGGGACCTGAAGCTTTCTTT. Translating it yields CASSLDPGQGGPEAFF. Looking up the rest from reference TRBV7-9 and TRBJ1-1 gives the full variable domain: DTGVSQNPRHKITKRGQNVTFRCDPISEHNRLYWYRQTLGQGPEFLTYFQNEAQLEKSRLLSDRFSAERPKGSFSTLEIQRTEQGDSAMYLCASSLDPGQGGPEAFFGQGTRLTVV.

This clonotype turned up a few times. This chain connects TRBV7-2 to TRBJ2-1, with 10 positions matching TRBD2. J lost 2 bases, V lost 2 bases, and 6 bases had no gene match. CDR3 length equals 17 residues. CDR1 is SGHTA, CDR2 FQGNSA, per germline. The CDR3: CASSLRLAGVTYNEQFF. CDR3 bases: TGTGCCAGCAGCTTAAGACTAGCGGGTGTAACCTACAATGAGCAGTTCTTC.

This clonotype was counted between two and nine times. The V gene is TRBV18, the J gene TRBJ2-3; 9 bases match TRBD1. Germline CDR1 KGHSH, CDR2 LQKENI. V lost 8 bases to trimming and J lost 4 bases; unmatched junction nucleotides: 4. The CDR3 is made up of 13 amino acids. The CDR3: CASEGQGADTQYF. The CDR3 nucleotides are TGTGCCAGCGAGGGACAGGGTGCAGATACGCAGTATTTT.

This rearrangement joins TRBV12-3 or TRBV12-4 to TRBJ2-1, with 8 bases matching TRBD2. Judging by the DNA end, TRBJ2-5 fits better; the J call may be wrong. The CDR3 has 15 residues. The CDR3 nucleotides read TGTGCCAGCAGTTTAGTAGCGGGGAGGGGAGAGACCCAGTACTTC. Its protein product is CASSLVAGRGETQYF.

This clonotype was recorded once. The genes are TRBV6-5 and TRBJ1-1, with a possible D match to TRBD1 (5 bases). The CDR3 covers 14 residues. The germline V gene has CDR1 MNHEY and CDR2 SVGAGI. Trimming stripped 7 bases from V and 4 bases from J, with 16 bases between. For the CDR3, the DNA is TGTGCCAGCATAACCAGGGCGCAGGGCACTGAAGCTTTCTTT. This codes for CASITRAQGTEAFF.

The sample holds many counts of this clonotype. The chain employs TRBV7-9 and TRBJ1-3, with D perhaps TRBD1 (6 bases). The CDR3 spans 15 residues. CDR1 SEHNR and CDR2 FQNEAQ come from the germline V gene (reference sequence). V was pared by 5 bases and J by 1 base, with 12 bases between. The CDR3 coding sequence is TGTGCCAGCAGCCCAACAGGGATATCTGGAAACACCATATATTTT. It specifies CASSPTGISGNTIYF.

This rearrangement joins TRBV24-1 to TRBJ1-2; TRBD1 is a possible D gene (6 bases). Looked up from germline, CDR1 is KGHDR and CDR2 is SFDVKD. Trimming cost V 6 bases and J 1 base, with 17 bases left between them. The CDR3 has 16 residues. The CDR3 DNA reads as TGTGCCACCAGTCCCGGGACCGAGGGGGATAACTATGGCTACACCTTC. It specifies CATSPGTEGDNYGYTF.

This clonotype was counted between two and nine times. The rearrangement joins TRBV5-1 to TRBJ1-2; 9 nucleotides align to TRBD1. Trimming at V came to 0 bases and at J to 6 bases, leaving 15 bases not matched to a gene. The CDR3 runs 18 residues. Germline CDR1 and CDR2: SGHRS and YFSETQ. CDR3 residues: CASSLGPRGQGNGNGYTF. Here the CDR3 DNA reads TGCGCCAGCAGCTTGGGGCCGAGGGGACAGGGAAACGGAAATGGCTACACCTTC.